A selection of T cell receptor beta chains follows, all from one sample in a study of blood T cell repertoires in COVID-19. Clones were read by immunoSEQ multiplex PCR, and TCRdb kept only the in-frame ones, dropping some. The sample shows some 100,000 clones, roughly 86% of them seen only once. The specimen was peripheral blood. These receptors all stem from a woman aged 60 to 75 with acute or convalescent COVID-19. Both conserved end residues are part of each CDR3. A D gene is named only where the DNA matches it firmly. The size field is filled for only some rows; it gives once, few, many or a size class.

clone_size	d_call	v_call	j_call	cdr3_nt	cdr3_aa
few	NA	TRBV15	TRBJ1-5	TGTGCCACCAGCATTGGGGCGGAACAGCCCCAGCATTTT	CATSIGAEQPQHF
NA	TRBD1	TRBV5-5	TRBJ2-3	TGTGCCAGCAGCAGAACAGGGGCTAGCACAGATACGCAGTATTTT	CASSRTGASTDTQYF
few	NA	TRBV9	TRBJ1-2	TGTGCCAGCAGCGCCCTGCCACAGGGCGTCTATGGCTACACCTTC	CASSALPQGVYGYTF
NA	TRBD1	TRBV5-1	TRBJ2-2	TGCGCCAGCAGCTCCTCCTCAGGGGGATTGAACACCGGGGAGCTGTTTTTT	CASSSSSGGLNTGELFF
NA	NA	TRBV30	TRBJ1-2	TGTGCCTGGAGTGTACCTGGGGAGCGCTACACCTTC	CAWSVPGERYTF
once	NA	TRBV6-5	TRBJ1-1	TGTGCCAGCAGTCCCCGACAGGCGAACACTGAAGCTTTCTTT	CASSPRQANTEAFF
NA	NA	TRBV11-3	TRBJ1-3	TGTGCCAGCAGCTTGGGAGGCAGGGTCCGGGGAAACACCATATATTTT	CASSLGGRVRGNTIYF
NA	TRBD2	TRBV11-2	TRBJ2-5	TGTGCCAGCATCCTAAGCGGGGCCTTGAGAGAGACCCAGTACTTC	CASILSGALRETQYF
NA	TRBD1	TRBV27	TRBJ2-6	TGTGCCAGCAGTTTCCAGGGGGAAACCAACGTCCTGACTTTC	CASSFQGETNVLTF
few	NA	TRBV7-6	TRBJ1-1	TGTGCCAGCAGCTTAGGGAGGGGTTGGGGGGACACTGAAGCTTTCTTT	CASSLGRGWGDTEAFF
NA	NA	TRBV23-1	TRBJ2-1	TGCGCCAGCAGTCAGGCCCCTGCCCTAGCGTTTGACTACAATGAGCAGTTCTTC	CASSQAPALAFDYNEQFF
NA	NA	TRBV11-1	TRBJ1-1	TGTGCCAGCAGCTCCCCGCGAGGGAGTGGGACTGAAGCTTTCTTT	CASSSPRGSGTEAFF
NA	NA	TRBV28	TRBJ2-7	TGTGCCAGCAGTTTAGCGGGGAGCTCCTACGAGCAGTACTTC	CASSLAGSSYEQYF
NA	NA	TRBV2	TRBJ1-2	TGTGCCAGCAGTCCTGTGGGGGCCTATGGCTACACCTTC	CASSPVGAYGYTF
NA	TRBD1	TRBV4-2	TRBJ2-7	TGTGCCAGCAGCCACCGGGACAGTAGCTCCTACGAGCAGTACTTC	CASSHRDSSSYEQYF
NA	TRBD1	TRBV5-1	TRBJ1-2	TGCGCCAGCAGCTTGGGGGCCAGGACAGGGGACTATGGCTACACCTTC	CASSLGARTGDYGYTF
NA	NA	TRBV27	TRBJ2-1	TGTGCCAGCAGTTTAGTGTCGGGGGTCTCCTACAATGAGCAGTTCTTC	CASSLVSGVSYNEQFF
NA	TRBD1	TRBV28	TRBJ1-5	TGTGCCAGCAGCCGTACCCGGACAGGTACTGGTAGCAATCAGCCCCAGCATTTT	CASSRTRTGTGSNQPQHF
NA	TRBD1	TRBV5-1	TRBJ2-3	TGCGCCAGCAGCATAGGACAGGACACAGATACGCAGTATTTT	CASSIGQDTDTQYF
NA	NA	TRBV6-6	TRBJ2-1	TGTGCCAGCAGTCCCCGACTAGTTGATGAGCAGTTCTTC	CASSPRLVDEQFF
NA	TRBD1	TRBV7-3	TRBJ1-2	TGTGCCAGCAGCCCCGGGACAGCGAGAGGCTACACCTTC	CASSPGTARGYTF
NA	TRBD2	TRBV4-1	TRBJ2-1	TGCGCCAGCAGCCAAACTAGCGGGAGGTTCCATGAGCAGTTCTTC	CASSQTSGRFHEQFF
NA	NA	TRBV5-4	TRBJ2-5	TGTGCCAGCAGCCTTGGGGCTATAGAGACCCAGTACTTC	CASSLGAIETQYF
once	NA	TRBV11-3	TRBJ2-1	TGTGCCAGCAGCTTAGATCAGTCGTCGGGGAATGAGCAGTTCTTC	CASSLDQSSGNEQFF
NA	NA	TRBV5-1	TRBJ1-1	TGCGCCAGCAGCGGTCGGACAGACAACCCTGAAGCTTTCTTT	CASSGRTDNPEAFF
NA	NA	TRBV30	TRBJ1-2	TGTGCCTGGATGGTTCCACTACAGGGAAGGGATGGCTACACCTTC	CAWMVPLQGRDGYTF
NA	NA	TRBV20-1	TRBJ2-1	TGCAGTGCTAGGGACGGACTAGAGCAGTTCTTC	CSARDGLEQFF
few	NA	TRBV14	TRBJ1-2	TGTGCCAGCAGCCAAGATATCGGCAGTTTCTCCTGGAGAGATGGCTACACCTTC	CASSQDIGSFSWRDGYTF
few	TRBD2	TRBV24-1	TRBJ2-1	TGTGCCACCAGTGACAGGGCGACTAGCGTATACAATGAGCAGTTCTTC	CATSDRATSVYNEQFF
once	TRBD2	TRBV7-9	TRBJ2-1	TGTGCCAGCAGCACTAGCGGGAGGGCCCTCAATGAGCAGTTCTTC	CASSTSGRALNEQFF
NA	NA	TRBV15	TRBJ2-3	TGTGCCACCAGCACCCACAGGGTCGCTAGCACAGATACGCAGTATTTT	CATSTHRVASTDTQYF
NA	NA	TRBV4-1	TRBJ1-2	TGCGCCAGCAGCCAATTATTGGGCGATAGCTATGGCTACACCTTC	CASSQLLGDSYGYTF
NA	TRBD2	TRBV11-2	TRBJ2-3	TGTGCCAGCAGCTTAGACGGCGGGAGTACAGATACGCAGTATTTT	CASSLDGGSTDTQYF
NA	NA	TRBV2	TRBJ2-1	TGTGCCAGCAGTGCAGGGGTCCTAGTACGTGGGCAGTTCTTC	CASSAGVLVRGQFF
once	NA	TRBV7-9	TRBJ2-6	TGTGCCAGCAGCTTAGGTGGGGGGGGGCCCTCTGGGGCCAACGTCCTGACTTTC	CASSLGGGGPSGANVLTF
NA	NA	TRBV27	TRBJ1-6	TGTGCCAGCAGTTCTCTCCCCCTCCACTTT	CASSSLPLHF
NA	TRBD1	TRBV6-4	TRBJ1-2	TGTGCCAGCAGTGTAAGGACAGGGGCTGGCTACACCTTC	CASSVRTGAGYTF
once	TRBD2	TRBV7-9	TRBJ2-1	TGTGCCAGCAGCTTAGGAGCGGGAGTCAACAATGAGCAGTTCTTC	CASSLGAGVNNEQFF
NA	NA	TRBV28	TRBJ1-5	TGTGCCAGCAGTTTATCAGGGAGGGGAAGCAATCAGCCCCAGCATTTT	CASSLSGRGSNQPQHF
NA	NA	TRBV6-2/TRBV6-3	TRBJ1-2	TGTGCCAGCAGTTACTCAGGACAAGCACGGGGCTACACCTTC	CASSYSGQARGYTF
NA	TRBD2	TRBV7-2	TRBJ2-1	TGTGCCAGCAGCTTAGGTCCAGCGGGAGGGTTAAATGAGCAGTTCTTC	CASSLGPAGGLNEQFF
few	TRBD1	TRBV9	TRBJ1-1	TGTGCCAGCAGCCCACACTCAGGGGGAGGTAGGAACACTGAAGCTTTCTTT	CASSPHSGGGRNTEAFF
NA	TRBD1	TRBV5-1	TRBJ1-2	TGCGCCAGCAGCATTGAGACCGGGACAGGTATTGGCTACACCTTC	CASSIETGTGIGYTF
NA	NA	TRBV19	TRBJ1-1	TGTGCCAGTAGGTGGGGTGCGGGTGCACCGTTCGCTGAAGCTTTCTTT	CASRWGAGAPFAEAFF
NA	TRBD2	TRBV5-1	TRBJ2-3	TGCGCCAGCAGCGAGCGGGAGGAGGTGCCAGATACGCAGTATTTT	CASSEREEVPDTQYF
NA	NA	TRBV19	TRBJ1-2	TGTGCCAGTAGTCCTCCTTCCTGGACAGCGAACTACACCTTC	CASSPPSWTANYTF
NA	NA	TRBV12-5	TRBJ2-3	TGTGCTAGTGCCACTAGCACAGATACGCAGTATTTT	CASATSTDTQYF
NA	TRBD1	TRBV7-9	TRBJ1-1	TGTGCCAGCAGCTACACAGGGGACACCTATGAAGCTTTCTTT	CASSYTGDTYEAFF
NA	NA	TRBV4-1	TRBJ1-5	TGCGCCAGCAGCCGATACCAGGAGCGGGGCAATCAGCCCCAGCATTTT	CASSRYQERGNQPQHF
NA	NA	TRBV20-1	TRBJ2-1	TGCAGTGCTAGTAATCCCGGAGGCCACAATGAGCAGTTCTTC	CSASNPGGHNEQFF
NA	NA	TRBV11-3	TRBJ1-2	TGTGCCAGCAGCTCAGAGGGCAGGGAAGACTATGGCTACACCTTC	CASSSEGREDYGYTF
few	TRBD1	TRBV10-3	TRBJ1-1	TGTGCCATCAGCGCCACCGGACAGGACACTGAAGCTTTCTTT	CAISATGQDTEAFF
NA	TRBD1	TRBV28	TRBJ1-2	TGTGCCAGCACTGGAGGGGACAGACCCTATGGCTACACCTTC	CASTGGDRPYGYTF
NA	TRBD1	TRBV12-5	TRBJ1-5	TGTGCTAGTGGTCCCACAGGGGGAATCGATCAGCCCCAGCATTTT	CASGPTGGIDQPQHF
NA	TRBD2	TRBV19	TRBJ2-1	TGTGCCAGTAGTATGGTAGCGGGAGGATCCCACAATGAGCAGTTCTTC	CASSMVAGGSHNEQFF